A single sample gave rise to the 22 T cell receptor beta chains below, sequenced in a study of CD8 T cells in Susac syndrome. Reverse transcription used about 0.5 to 1 ug RNA and random hexamers. Each CDR3 protein gets one entry after TCRdb re-called the immunoSEQ multiplex PCR reads with MiXCR. Found here are 130,000 or so distinct CDR3 sequences, 80% of them singletons; the top ten hold about 0.51%. Material: CD8+ T cells from PBMCs. The source of these receptors is a human donor with multiple sclerosis.

Comments on this clonotype: Germline and junction disagree at one end, which may indicate a read error. The J gene is TRBJ2-1, the V gene TRBV5-1; D is possibly TRBD1 (6 bases). The CDR3 contains 14 residues. CDR1 is SGHRS and CDR2 is YFSETQ in the germline V gene. In nucleotides, the CDR3 is TGCGCCAGCGGCCCAGGACAGTCTTACAATGAGCAGCTCTTC. It translates to CASGPGQSYNEQLF.

This clonotype has only a few counts. The genes are TRBV6-1 and TRBJ1-1; no clear D gene. The germline V and J ends were trimmed by 2 bases and 5 bases, with 12 bases remaining between them. Germline CDR1 MNHNS, CDR2 SASEGT. The CDR3 is made up of 14 amino acids. The CDR3 DNA reads as TGTGCCAGCAGTGAAAGTGGGTCGACTACTGAAGCTTTCTTT. This codes for CASSESGSTTEAFF.

CDR3 DNA sequence: TGTGCCAGCTCGGCTAGCGGGACGAACACCGGGGAGCTGTTTTTT. As protein: CASSASGTNTGELFF. The chain couples TRBV18 to TRBJ2-2, with 9 nucleotides matching TRBD2. This CDR3 is 15 amino acids long. CDR1 KGHSH and CDR2 LQKENI come from the germline V gene. J lost 0 bases, V lost 6 bases, and 2 bases had no gene match.

This sequence joins TRBV5-1 and TRBJ2-1, with D perhaps TRBD2 (5 bases). V lost 2 bases to trimming and J lost 7 bases, with 10 bases between them. Germline CDR1 reads SGHRS; CDR2 reads YFSETQ. This CDR3 is 13 amino acids long. The CDR3 bases are TGCGCCAGCAGCTTTAACAGAGGGAATGAGCAGTTCTTC. Translation gives CASSFNRGNEQFF.

The rearrangement uses TRBV18 and TRBJ1-5; no reliable D call. This CDR3 has 14 amino acids. Germline CDR1 reads KGHSH; CDR2 reads LQKENI. Trimming took 3 bases from V and 6 from J, leaving 12 bases between them. The CDR3 bases are TGTGCCAGCTCACCCGGCGACGGGTTTCAGCCCCAGCATTTT. Translated: CASSPGDGFQPQHF. The variable domain in full, completed from reference TRBV18 and TRBJ1-5, reads NAGVMQNPRHLVRRRGQEARLRCSPMKGHSHVYWYRQLPEEGLKFMVYLQKENIIDESGMPKERFSAEFPKEGPSILRIQQVVRGDSAAYFCASSPGDGFQPQHFGDGTRLSIL.

This clonotype was seen only once. The chain has TRBV12-3 or TRBV12-4 and TRBJ1-1; tentative D call: TRBD1 (6 bases). This CDR3 contains 13 residues. The V gene lost 6 bases and the J gene lost 1 base, with 9 bases spanning the gap. The chain's CDR3 is CASRWGANTEAFF. CDR3 nucleotides: TGTGCCAGCAGATGGGGGGCGAACACTGAAGCTTTCTTT.

This chain connects TRBV11-2 to TRBJ2-1, with a weak D call TRBD2 (5 bases). CDR3 length: 11 amino acids. The germline V gene has CDR1 SGHAT and CDR2 FQNNGV. Trimming removed 3 bases at V and 10 bases at J, with 7 bases between. DNA for the CDR3: TGTGCCAGCAGCTTCGAGGGAGAGCAGTTCTTC. Residues: CASSFEGEQFF. The full variable domain, rest sourced from reference TRBV11-2 and TRBJ2-1, is EAGVAQSPRYKIIEKRQSVAFWCNPISGHATLYWYQQILGQGPKLLIQFQNNGVVDDSQLPKDRFSAERLKGVDSTLKIQPAKLEDSAVYLCASSFEGEQFFGPGTRLTVL.

In its sample, this clonotype was seen once. The V gene is TRBV29-1, the J gene TRBJ2-1; 13 nucleotides line up with TRBD2. The trim removed 8 bases at V and 0 bases at J, leaving 10 bases unmatched. Germline loops: CDR1 SQVTM, CDR2 ANQGSEA. The length of the CDR3 is 17 residues. The CDR3: CSLLGLAGPSSYNEQFF. The CDR3 DNA follows: TGCAGCTTACTGGGACTAGCGGGGCCAAGCTCCTACAATGAGCAGTTCTTC.

This clonotype has a single count. V and J are TRBV7-6 and TRBJ2-7, with 9 nucleotides matching TRBD1. This CDR3 contains 15 residues. V was pared by 5 bases and J by 4 bases, with 9 bases of the junction left unmatched. CDR1 and CDR2 (germline): SGHVS, FNYEAQ. This CDR3 reads CASSPGQGQRYEQYF. The CDR3 bases are TGTGCCAGCAGCCCCGGACAGGGGCAGCGTTACGAGCAGTACTTC.

In this sample, this clonotype turned up a few times. The chain recombines TRBV11-2 with TRBJ2-7, with TRBD2 identical over 9 bases. With V trimmed by 1 base and J by 6 bases, 4 bases remained unmatched. This CDR3 is 14 amino acids long. The germline V gene encodes CDR1 SGHAT and CDR2 FQNNGV. CDR3 DNA sequence: TGTGCCAGCAGCTTAGGGACTAGCGTGCGCGAGCAGTACTTC. It specifies CASSLGTSVREQYF.

J is TRBJ1-2 and V is TRBV6-1; D is perhaps TRBD1 (6 bases). Trimming took 7 bases from V and 5 from J, leaving 14 bases between them. Germline lookup yields CDR1 MNHNS and CDR2 SASEGT. The CDR3 runs 13 residues. The CDR3: CASTFLQGYGYTF. The CDR3 DNA follows: TGTGCCAGCACCTTTTTACAGGGTTATGGCTACACCTTC.

This chain links TRBV20-1 with TRBJ1-1, with a possible D match to TRBD1 (5 bases). CDR1 DFQATT and CDR2 SNEGSKA come from the germline V gene (reference sequence). This CDR3 contains 15 residues. The V end was cut by 0 bases, the J end by 0 bases, with 11 bases between. The CDR3 nucleotides read TGCAGTGCTAGAGATTTTCACAGGCTGAACACTGAAGCTTTCTTT. Translation: CSARDFHRLNTEAFF.

V usage is TRBV27 and J usage is TRBJ2-1, with 8 bases fitting TRBD2. The V segment lost 8 bases and the J segment 5 bases; nucleotides outside the gene matches: 5. Germline loops: CDR1 MNHEY, CDR2 SMNVEV (reference sequence). The CDR3 loop spans 13 amino acids. The CDR3 loop is CASGPGRDNEQFF. Written as DNA, the CDR3 is TGTGCCAGCGGGCCCGGGAGGGACAATGAGCAGTTCTTC.

This chain connects TRBV27 to TRBJ2-7, with TRBD2 as a possible D gene (6 bases). Trimming stripped 3 bases from V and 4 bases from J, with 16 bases between. CDR3 size: 15 residues. Germline V gives CDR1 MNHEY, CDR2 SMNVEV (reference sequence). DNA of the CDR3: TGTGCCAGCAGTTTTTATCGGGGACTGGCTTACGAGCAGTACTTC. Its translation: CASSFYRGLAYEQYF.

V usage is TRBV2 and J usage is TRBJ1-2, with TRBD1 matching over 7 bases. With V trimmed by 5 bases and J by 4 bases, 10 bases remained unmatched. Germline loops: CDR1 SNHLY, CDR2 FYNNEI. This CDR3 comprises 15 residues. The CDR3 loop reads CASSPRKGAVYGYTF. CDR3 DNA sequence: TGTGCCAGCAGTCCTAGGAAGGGGGCGGTCTATGGCTACACCTTC.

V is TRBV7-9 and J is TRBJ2-2; D is unresolved. Trimming stripped 1 base from V and 7 bases from J, with 7 bases between. This CDR3 has 13 amino acids. Germline V CDR1 and CDR2: SEHNR, FQNEAQ (reference sequence). CDR3 sequence reads: CASSLVRGGELFF. The CDR3 DNA is TGTGCCAGCAGCTTAGTGCGAGGCGGGGAGCTGTTTTTT. Supplemented by reference TRBV7-9 and TRBJ2-2, the full variable domain reads DTGVSQNPRHKITKRGQNVTFRCDPISEHNRLYWYRQTLGQGPEFLTYFQNEAQLEKSRLLSDRFSAERPKGSFSTLEIQRTEQGDSAMYLCASSLVRGGELFFGEGSRLTVL.

Here the CDR3 DNA reads TGTGCCAGCAGCACAGATGGACTAGCTGAGATCTCCTACGAGCAGTACGTC. It is translated as CASSTDGLAEISYEQYV. The J gene is TRBJ2-7, the V gene TRBV5-5; 8 bases map to TRBD2. This CDR3 is built from 17 residues. Germline-derived CDR1 and CDR2 are SGHKS and YYEKEE (reference sequence). J lost 0 bases, V lost 4 bases, and 12 bases had no gene match.

The J gene is TRBJ2-1, the V gene TRBV7-3, with 11 nucleotides matching TRBD2. This CDR3 comprises 16 residues. J gave up 5 bases and V 2 bases, and 5 bases lay outside the gene matches. CDR1 is SGHTA and CDR2 is FQGTGA in the germline V gene. In nucleotides, the CDR3 is TGTGCCAGCAGCTTAGCGGGACTAGCGGAGGACAATGAGCAGTTCTTC. It yields the protein CASSLAGLAEDNEQFF.

J is TRBJ2-7 and V is TRBV12-3 or TRBV12-4; 10 positions match TRBD1. This CDR3 is built from 15 residues. Germline trimming cut 6 bases from V and 6 bases from J; bases unmatched to any gene: 11. In DNA, the CDR3 is TGTGCCAGCAGCAACCCGGGACAGGGGTTTGGCGAGCAGTACTTC. Translated, it gives CASSNPGQGFGEQYF.

The V gene is TRBV6-2 or TRBV6-3, the J gene TRBJ2-3; 12 nucleotides align to TRBD2. The CDR3 runs 17 residues. The V gene's germline CDR1 is MNHEY and CDR2 SVGEGT. With V trimmed by 5 bases and J by 1 base, 7 bases remained unmatched. CDR3 bases: TGTGCCAGCAGTGACACGACTAGCGGGGGTCGCACAGATACGCAGTATTTT. Its translation: CASSDTTSGGRTDTQYF.

This clonotype was observed once. The gene calls are TRBV7-9 and TRBJ2-7, with no clear D. Trimming left V 5 bases short and J 6 bases short, with 11 bases between. This CDR3 has 12 amino acids. Germline V gives CDR1 SEHNR, CDR2 FQNEAQ (reference sequence). CDR3 nucleotides: TGTGCCAGCAGCCCGGTCCGGGTCGAGCAGTACTTC. Amino acid sequence: CASSPVRVEQYF.

This chain links TRBV30 with TRBJ2-1, with D hard to call. Germline CDR1 is GTSNPN and CDR2 is SVGIG (reference sequence). The CDR3 is 15 amino acids. Trimming removed 4 bases from V and 4 bases from J, with 17 bases in between. CDR3 loop: CAWTAKVRKYNEQFF. DNA for the CDR3: TGTGCCTGGACAGCCAAAGTAAGGAAATACAATGAGCAGTTCTTC.